A single T cell receptor beta chain is shown here with its context. Antigen unknown. This record comes from a study of a mutant IDH1 vaccine in newly diagnosed glioma. Study-level background: Across weeks 1, 3, 5, 7, 11, 15, 19 and 23, patients received a vaccination each time, eight in all.

Only in-frame clones appear in the TCRdb table, and some are missing; sequencing was by immunoSEQ multiplex PCR. Of approximately 62,000 clones in the sample, roughly 81% were seen once. Time point noted: week 23, last vaccination. A single vaccine dose contained 300 ug of mutant IDH1 20-mer peptide, and topical imiquimod was used with it. The CDR3 sequence is 15 residues long. The ends were cut back, 4 bases at V and 4 bases at J, with 17 bases in the middle. Per the germline V gene, CDR1 is SGDLS and CDR2 is YYNGEE. Study outcomes and limitations: Among patients, around 93% showed immune responses induced by the vaccine.

Material: PBMCs, obtained from a glioma patient whose treatment included an IDH1 peptide vaccine. V and J are TRBV9 and TRBJ1-2; tentatively, D is TRBD1 (5 bases). The clonotype comes from a man in his thirties or forties with glioma. The CDR3 nucleotides read TGTGCCAGCAGCATCAATCGGGGGTCCTCCTATGGCTACACCTTC. It is translated as CASSINRGSSYGYTF.